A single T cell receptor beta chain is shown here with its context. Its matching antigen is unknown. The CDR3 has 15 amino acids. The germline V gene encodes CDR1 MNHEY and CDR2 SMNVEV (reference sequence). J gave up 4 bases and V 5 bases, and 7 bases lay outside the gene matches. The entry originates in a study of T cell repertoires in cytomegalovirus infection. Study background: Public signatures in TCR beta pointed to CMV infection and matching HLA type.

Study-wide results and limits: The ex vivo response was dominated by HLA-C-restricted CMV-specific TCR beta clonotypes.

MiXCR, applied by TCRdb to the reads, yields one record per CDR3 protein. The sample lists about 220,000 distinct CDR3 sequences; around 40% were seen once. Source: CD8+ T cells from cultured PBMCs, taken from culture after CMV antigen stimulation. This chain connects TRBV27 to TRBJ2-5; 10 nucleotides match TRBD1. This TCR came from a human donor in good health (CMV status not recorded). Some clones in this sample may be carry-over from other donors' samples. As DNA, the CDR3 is TGTGCCAGCAGTCCAAGGGACAGGGGTGGAGAGACCCAGTACTTC. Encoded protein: CASSPRDRGGETQYF.